This passage covers 2 T cell receptor beta chains from one sample sequenced in a study of cytomegalovirus exposure and HLA in healthy donors (dated by TCRdb to about 2017). Libraries came from the immunoSEQ multiplex PCR assay. Imported from immuneACCESS, the table was reduced by TCRdb to in-frame sequences with V and J called. These copies leave out some clones; in studies compared against another copy, an unresolved V gene accounts for under half, and the cause of the remainder is not known. The sample table holds around 140,000 clones, of which approximately 86% were seen once. Jointly, the top ten make up under 9% of the sample. The sequenced material came from PBMCs. The origin of the receptors is a man between 18 and 29 years old in good health and CMV-seropositive.

The J gene is TRBJ1-1, the V gene TRBV7-2; D call uncertain. Per germline, CDR1 SGHTA and CDR2 FQGNSA. The CDR3 extends over 15 amino acids. The V end lost 3 bases, the J end lost 4 bases, and 15 bases lay between the germline ends. CDR3: CASSFASRYRTEAFF. The CDR3 DNA reads as TGTGCCAGCAGCTTCGCCTCTAGGTACCGCACTGAAGCTTTCTTT.

The gene calls are TRBV19 and TRBJ2-5, with D uncertain. The CDR3 is made up of 12 amino acids. The germline CDR1 and CDR2 sequences are LNHDA and SQIVND (reference sequence). V dropped 5 bases and J dropped 2 bases, with 6 bases sitting between them. CDR3 amino acids: CASSVRQETQYF. CDR3 DNA: TGTGCCAGTAGTGTCAGACAAGAGACCCAGTACTTC.